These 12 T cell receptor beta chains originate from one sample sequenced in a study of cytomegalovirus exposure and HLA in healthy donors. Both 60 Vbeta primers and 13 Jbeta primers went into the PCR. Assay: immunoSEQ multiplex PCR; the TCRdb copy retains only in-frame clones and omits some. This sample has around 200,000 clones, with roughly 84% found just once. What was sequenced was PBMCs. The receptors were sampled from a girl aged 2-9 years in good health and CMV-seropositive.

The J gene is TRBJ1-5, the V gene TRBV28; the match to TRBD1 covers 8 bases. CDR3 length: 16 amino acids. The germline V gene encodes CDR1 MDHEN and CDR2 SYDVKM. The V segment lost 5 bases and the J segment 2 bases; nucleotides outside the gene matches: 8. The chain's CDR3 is CASSPRGTGGNQPQHF. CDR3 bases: TGTGCCAGCAGTCCGCGAGGGACAGGAGGCAATCAGCCCCAGCATTTT.

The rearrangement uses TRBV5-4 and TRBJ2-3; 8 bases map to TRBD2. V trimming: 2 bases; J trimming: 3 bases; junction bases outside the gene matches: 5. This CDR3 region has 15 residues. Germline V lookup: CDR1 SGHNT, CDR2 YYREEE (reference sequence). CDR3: CASSLSGGATDTQYF. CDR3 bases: TGTGCCAGCAGCTTATCGGGGGGGGCAACAGATACGCAGTATTTT. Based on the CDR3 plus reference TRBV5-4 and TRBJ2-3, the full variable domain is ETGVTQSPTHLIKTRGQQVTLRCSSQSGHNTVSWYQQALGQGPQFIFQYYREEENGRGNFPPRFSGLQFPNYSSELNVNALELDDSALYLCASSLSGGATDTQYFGPGTRLTVL.

Written as DNA, the CDR3 is TGTGCCACCACACCCACAAGGGTCCCGGGAGGCACTGAAGCTTTCTTT. Amino acids: CATTPTRVPGGTEAFF. The chain is built from TRBV19 and TRBJ1-1; D is undetermined. The CDR3 is 16 residues long. Deletions cut 10 bases from V and 4 bases from J, with 25 bases between. CDR1 is LNHDA, CDR2 SQIVND, per germline (reference sequence).

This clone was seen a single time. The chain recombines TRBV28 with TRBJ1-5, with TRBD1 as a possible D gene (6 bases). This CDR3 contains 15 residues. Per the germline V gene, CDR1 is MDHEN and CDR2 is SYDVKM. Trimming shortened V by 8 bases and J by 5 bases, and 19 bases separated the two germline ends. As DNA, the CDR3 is TGTGCCAGCTCCGAGGTACAGGGCTGGGATCAGCCCCAGCATTTT. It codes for CASSEVQGWDQPQHF.

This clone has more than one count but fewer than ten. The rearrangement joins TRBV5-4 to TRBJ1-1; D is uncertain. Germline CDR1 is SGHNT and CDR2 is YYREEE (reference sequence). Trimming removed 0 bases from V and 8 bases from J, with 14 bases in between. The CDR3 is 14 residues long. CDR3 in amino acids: CASSLAGGLSEAFF. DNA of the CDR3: TGTGCCAGCAGCTTGGCGGGAGGGTTGTCAGAAGCTTTCTTT.

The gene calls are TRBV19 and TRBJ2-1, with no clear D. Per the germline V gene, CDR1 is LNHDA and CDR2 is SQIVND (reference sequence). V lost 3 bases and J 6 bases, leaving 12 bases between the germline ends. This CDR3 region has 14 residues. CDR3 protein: CASSILYRSNEQFF. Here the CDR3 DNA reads TGTGCCAGTAGTATCCTTTATCGTAGCAATGAGCAGTTCTTC.

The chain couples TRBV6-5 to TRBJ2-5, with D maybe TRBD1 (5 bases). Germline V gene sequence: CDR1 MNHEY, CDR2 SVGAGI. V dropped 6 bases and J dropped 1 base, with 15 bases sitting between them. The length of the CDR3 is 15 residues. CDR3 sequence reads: CASSPTGPFQETQYF. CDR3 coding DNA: TGTGCCAGCAGCCCCACAGGACCGTTCCAAGAGACCCAGTACTTC.

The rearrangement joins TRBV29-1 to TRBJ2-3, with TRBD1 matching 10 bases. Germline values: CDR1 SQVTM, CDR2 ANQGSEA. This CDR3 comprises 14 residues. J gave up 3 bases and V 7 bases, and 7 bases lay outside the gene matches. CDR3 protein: CSGRQGAGTDTQYF. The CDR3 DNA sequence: TGCAGCGGACGACAGGGGGCAGGGACAGATACGCAGTATTTT.

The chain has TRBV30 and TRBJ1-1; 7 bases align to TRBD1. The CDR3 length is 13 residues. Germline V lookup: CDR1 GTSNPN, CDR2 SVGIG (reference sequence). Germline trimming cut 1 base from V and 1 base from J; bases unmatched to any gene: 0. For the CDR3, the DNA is TGTGCCTGGAGTGGACAGGGGAACACTGAAGCTTTCTTT. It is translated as CAWSGQGNTEAFF.

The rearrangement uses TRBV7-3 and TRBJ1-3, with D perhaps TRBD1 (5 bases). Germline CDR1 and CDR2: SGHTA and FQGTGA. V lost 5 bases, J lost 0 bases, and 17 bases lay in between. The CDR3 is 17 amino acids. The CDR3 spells CASSPAPRQISGNTIYF. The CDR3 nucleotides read TGTGCCAGCAGCCCCGCGCCCCGACAGATCTCTGGAAACACCATATATTTT.

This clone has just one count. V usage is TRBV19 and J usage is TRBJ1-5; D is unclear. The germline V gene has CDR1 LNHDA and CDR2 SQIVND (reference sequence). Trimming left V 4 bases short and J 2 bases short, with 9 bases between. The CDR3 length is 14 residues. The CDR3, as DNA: TGTGCCAGTAGTAACCGGAGGGGCAATCAGCCCCAGCATTTT. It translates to CASSNRRGNQPQHF. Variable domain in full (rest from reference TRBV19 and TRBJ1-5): DGGITQSPKYLFRKEGQNVTLSCEQNLNHDAMYWYRQDPGQGLRLIYYSQIVNDFQKGDIAEGYSVSREKKESFPLTVTSAQKNPTAFYLCASSNRRGNQPQHFGDGTRLSIL.

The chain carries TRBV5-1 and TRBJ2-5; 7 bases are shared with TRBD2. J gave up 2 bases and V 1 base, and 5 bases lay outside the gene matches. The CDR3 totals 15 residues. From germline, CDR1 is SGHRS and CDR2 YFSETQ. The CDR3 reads CASSLKGLNQETQYF. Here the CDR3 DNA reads TGCGCCAGCAGCTTGAAGGGACTAAATCAAGAGACCCAGTACTTC.